What follows is one TCR beta chain and its context. Time point noted: pre-sensitization, week 0. Specified treatment: therapeutic diphenylcyclopropenone sensitization with weekly scalp DPC. This entry is derived from a study of human T cells and chemical hapten exposure. Trimming took off 0 bases at V and 5 bases at J, with 5 bases between the two ends. Germline V gene sequence: CDR1 MNHEY, CDR2 SVGAGI. The CDR3 totals 12 residues. TCRdb ran MiXCR on the RACE reads and lists one entry per CDR3 protein. The sample has 95,000 to 150,000 distinct CDR3 sequences; around an eighth are singletons. The chain uses TRBV6-5 and TRBJ2-7; D gene unclear. Sample: whole blood, taken in connection with sensitization to the hapten diphenylcyclopropenone (DPC). The source of this sequence is a woman aged 18 to 35 with alopecia areata. Some clones in this sample may be carry-over from other donors' samples. CDR3 loop: CASSYSGHEQYF. Here the CDR3 DNA reads TGTGCCAGCAGTTACTCCGGACACGAGCAGTACTTC.